This TCR beta chain was obtained from a study of shared clonotypes between healthy human individuals. Assay used: immunoSEQ multiplex PCR; TCRdb lists only in-frame clones, some missing. Of some 500,000 clones listed, roughly 85% are singletons. The CDR3 runs 19 residues. The V gene's germline CDR1 is SGHTA and CDR2 FQGTGA. The V gene lost 3 bases and the J gene lost 0 bases, with 18 bases spanning the gap. The rearrangement uses TRBV7-3 and TRBJ2-6; D is perhaps TRBD1 (6 bases). The TCR sequence derives from a woman aged 40 to 49 in good health. Some clones in this sample may be carry-over from other donors' samples. The sequencing input was PBMCs. CDR3 in amino acids: CASSFTTPDRRSGANVLTF. CDR3 coding DNA: TGTGCCAGCAGCTTCACCACCCCGGACAGACGCTCTGGGGCCAACGTCCTGACTTTC.